These T cell receptor beta chains were read from a single sample in a study of blood T cell repertoires in COVID-19. TCRdb keeps only in-frame clones here, not all; method: immunoSEQ multiplex PCR. The data hold 100,000 or so clones, with 75% to 95% observed a single time. The sequencing input was peripheral blood. These receptors all stem from a woman between 45 and 65 years old in a cohort sampled during active COVID-19. Each CDR3 is given with its conserved first and last residue. The order of the fields is clone size, D gene, V gene, J gene, CDR3 DNA, CDR3 protein. A D gene is named only where the DNA matches it firmly. Only part of the rows carry a size: once, few, many, or a class if the clone is expanded.

>.|.|TRBV11-2|TRBJ1-2
TGTGCCAGCAGCCTGGAGGTCCCGAGGTACTATGGCTACACCTTC
CASSLEVPRYYGYTF
>.|TRBD1|TRBV20-1|TRBJ2-7
TGCAGTGCTAGTAAGAGGGGGCAAGCCTACGAGCAGTACTTC
CSASKRGQAYEQYF
>.|.|TRBV6-6|TRBJ1-3
TGTGCCAGCAGTTATGTGGGGGCTGGGGGAAACACCATATATTTT
CASSYVGAGGNTIYF
>.|.|TRBV5-1|TRBJ1-1
TGCGCCAGCAGCTTGGTGGGATCGGGGAACGCTGAAGCTTTCTTT
CASSLVGSGNAEAFF
>.|.|TRBV7-9|TRBJ1-6
TGTGCCAGCAGCTTAGCGGGGGGAAGTAGTTTCCACTTT
CASSLAGGSSFHF
>.|.|TRBV6-5|TRBJ1-5
TGTGCCAGCAGGGACTATGGGAATAGCAATCAGCCCCAGCATTTT
CASRDYGNSNQPQHF
>.|.|TRBV18|TRBJ2-7
TGTGCCAGCTCACCGGACAGAACCGCCTTAGGGCAGTACTTC
CASSPDRTALGQYF
>.|.|TRBV7-2|TRBJ1-2
TGTGCCAGCAGCCCCATGCGTATTAACTATGGCTACACCTTC
CASSPMRINYGYTF
>.|.|TRBV5-1|TRBJ1-2
TGCGCCAGCAGCTTCGGGGAACCGGGGTATGGCTACACCTTC
CASSFGEPGYGYTF
>.|.|TRBV5-8|TRBJ1-5
TGTGCCAGCAGCTTGAGACTGAGGGTTTGGCCCCAGCATTTT
CASSLRLRVWPQHF
>.|.|TRBV2|TRBJ2-1
TGTGCCAGCAGTGACGAGACGCCGGGACTGATATACAATGAGCAGTTCTTC
CASSDETPGLIYNEQFF
>.|TRBD1|TRBV6-5|TRBJ1-1
TGTGCCAGCAGTCGTGAATATGGGACAGGTGAAGCTTTCTTT
CASSREYGTGEAFF
>.|TRBD1|TRBV28|TRBJ1-2
TGTGCCAGCAGTTTAGGACAGGTGCTCTATGGCTACACCTTC
CASSLGQVLYGYTF
>.|TRBD1|TRBV27|TRBJ1-5
TGTGCCAGCAGGAGACAGGGGGGTGGCAATCAGCCCCAGCATTTT
CASRRQGGGNQPQHF
>.|.|TRBV9|TRBJ2-6
TGTGCCAGCAGCCCGGTCGGGTTCTCTGGGGCCAACGTCCTGACTTTC
CASSPVGFSGANVLTF
>.|TRBD1|TRBV19|TRBJ1-3
TGTGCCAGTAGTAAGGGACAGGGGGCATCTGGAAACACCATATATTTT
CASSKGQGASGNTIYF
>.|TRBD2|TRBV2|TRBJ2-1
TGTGCCAGCAAGTCACCAGGGGAAGTAGCGGGAGTGGGGCAGTTCTTC
CASKSPGEVAGVGQFF
>once|.|TRBV19|TRBJ2-5
TGTGCCAGTAGAGAAGGGGGTGGTTGGGAGACCCAGTACTTC
CASREGGGWETQYF
>.|.|TRBV6-5|TRBJ2-2
TGTGCCAGCAGTTACTCGACTGGGGCGGGGACCGGGGAGCTGTTTTTT
CASSYSTGAGTGELFF
>.|.|TRBV2|TRBJ2-1
TGTGCCAGCAGCGGCCAGGGGAGGGATGAGCAGTTCTTC
CASSGQGRDEQFF
>.|.|TRBV6-6|TRBJ1-2
TGTGCCAGCACCTCCCCCCATCAGGGTCAGCACTATGGCTACACCTTC
CASTSPHQGQHYGYTF
>.|.|TRBV28|TRBJ2-5
TGTGCCAGTAAGGGGGAGACCCAGTACTTC
CASKGETQYF
>.|TRBD2|TRBV7-2|TRBJ2-5
TGTGCCAGCAGCTTAGAGACTAGCGGGGGTGGGGTGCGGGAGACCCAGTACTTC
CASSLETSGGGVRETQYF
>.|TRBD1|TRBV19|TRBJ2-1
TGTGCCAGTAGTAGCCTACAGGGGCCATACAATGAGCAGTTCTTC
CASSSLQGPYNEQFF
>.|.|TRBV14|TRBJ2-7
TGTGCCAGCAGCCAACAGGGTCCGTCCTACGAGCAGTACTTC
CASSQQGPSYEQYF
>.|TRBD1|TRBV28|TRBJ1-2
TGTGCCAGCAGGAGGGGGACAGGGACCAACTATGGCTACACCTTC
CASRRGTGTNYGYTF
>.|TRBD1|TRBV18|TRBJ1-5
TGTGCCAGCTCCCCGGACAGGGCCAGCAATCAGCCCCAGCATTTT
CASSPDRASNQPQHF
>.|.|TRBV10-3|TRBJ1-1
TGTGCCATCAGTGATGACTTCGGGGGTGAAGCTTTCTTT
CAISDDFGGEAFF
>.|TRBD1|TRBV28|TRBJ1-5
TGTGCCAGCAGTTCCCGCCGGACAGGGAATCAGCCCCAGCATTTT
CASSSRRTGNQPQHF
>.|.|TRBV30|TRBJ1-1
TGTGCCCGAGGGAGGGAAGGAAGTGAAGCTTTCTTT
CARGREGSEAFF
>.|TRBD1|TRBV6-5|TRBJ1-2
TGTGCCAGCGCAAGGGGGCCTAACTATGGCTACACCTTC
CASARGPNYGYTF
>.|TRBD2|TRBV27|TRBJ2-1
TGTGCCAGCAGTCTACGTAGCGGGATGGGAAATGAGCAGTTCTTC
CASSLRSGMGNEQFF
>.|.|TRBV7-8|TRBJ1-1
TGTGCCAGCAGCTTAGGTGGGCTGGGAGTCGCTGAAGCTTTCTTT
CASSLGGLGVAEAFF
>.|TRBD2|TRBV6-5|TRBJ2-7
TGTGCCAGCAGTCGCACTAGCGGGAGGCTTTACGAGCAGTACTTC
CASSRTSGRLYEQYF
>.|.|TRBV7-2|TRBJ1-2
TGTGCCACCACTCTGGGGGGGGCTAACTATGGCTACACCTTC
CATTLGGANYGYTF
>.|.|TRBV7-9|TRBJ1-3
TGTGCCAGCAGCCCTCGGACAGTTGACTCCTCTGGAAACACCATATATTTT
CASSPRTVDSSGNTIYF
>.|TRBD1|TRBV5-8|TRBJ1-1
TGTGCCAGCAGCAGACAGGGGGACACTGAAGCTTTCTTT
CASSRQGDTEAFF
>.|TRBD2|TRBV3-1/TRBV3-2|TRBJ2-5
TGTGCCAGCAGTCGACTAGCGGGAAATCAAGAGACCCAGTACTTC
CASSRLAGNQETQYF
>.|TRBD1|TRBV11-2|TRBJ2-1
TGTGCCAGCAGCAAGACAGGGGACAATGAGCAGTTCTTC
CASSKTGDNEQFF
>once|.|TRBV11-3|TRBJ2-1
TGTGCCAGCAGCTTCGGAGCAGAGACACGGGGGAATGAGCAGTTCTTC
CASSFGAETRGNEQFF